The 9 T cell receptor beta chains listed next were all sequenced from one sample in a study of T-cell reconstitution after alpha-beta-depleted transplantation in children. A library of TCRbeta sequences, prepared with unique molecular identifiers, was generated. TCRdb called the PCR reads again in MiXCR, with one record for every CDR3 protein. The sample has about 900,000 distinct CDR3 sequences, roughly 29% seen once. Sample: PBMCs, mostly from graft donor cells, taken 360 days after TCRalphabeta/CD19-depleted stem cell transplant. These receptors were collected from a boy younger than two who had a stem cell transplant for SCID, so the T cells may come from the graft donor.

In this sample, this clonotype turned up a few times. The V gene is TRBV15, the J gene TRBJ1-1, with D possibly TRBD1 on 5 matching bases. Germline lookup yields CDR1 LNHNV and CDR2 YYDKDF (reference sequence). The CDR3 consists of 17 residues. V was pared by 0 bases and J by 2 bases, with 16 bases between. The CDR3 DNA reads as TGTGCCACCAGCAGAGATCCCGGAGGGGTCCTCAACACTGAAGCTTTCTTT. It translates to CATSRDPGGVLNTEAFF.

The rearrangement uses TRBV5-1 and TRBJ1-1; no reliable D call. V was clipped by 3 bases and J by 3 bases, with 15 bases between them. The germline V gene has CDR1 SGHRS and CDR2 YFSETQ. The CDR3 covers 15 residues. The CDR3, as DNA: TGCGCCAGCAGCTCCACGAGCAGGAGTGACACTGAAGCTTTCTTT. Residues: CASSSTSRSDTEAFF.

The rearrangement uses TRBV24-1 and TRBJ2-3, with D unclear. Germline CDR1 and CDR2: KGHDR and SFDVKD. The CDR3 covers 15 residues. Trimming cost V 3 bases and J 6 bases, with 15 bases left between them. CDR3 bases: TGTGCCACCAGTGATGAGTACGAATTTGACGATACGCAGTATTTT. Its translation is CATSDEYEFDDTQYF.

The chain recombines TRBV4-1 with TRBJ1-2; the D is unclear. The CDR3 runs 14 residues. Germline lookup yields CDR1 MGHRA and CDR2 YSYEKL. The ends were cut back, 1 base at V and 6 bases at J, with 12 bases in the middle. This chain's CDR3 is CASSQVKLEDGYTF. The CDR3, as DNA: TGCGCCAGCAGCCAAGTAAAGCTAGAAGATGGCTACACCTTC.

The chain couples TRBV15 to TRBJ1-1; no clear D. Trimming removed 4 bases at V and 0 bases at J, with 12 bases between. Germline V gives CDR1 LNHNV, CDR2 YYDKDF (reference sequence). This CDR3 region has 15 residues. CDR3 sequence (DNA): TGTGCCACCAGCATCCTCGATTCACTGAACACTGAAGCTTTCTTT. This sequence encodes CATSILDSLNTEAFF.

The genes are TRBV7-9 and TRBJ2-3, with D possibly being TRBD2 (6 bases). The V end lost 2 bases, the J end lost 4 bases, and 19 bases lay between the germline ends. The CDR3 spans 17 residues. CDR1 and CDR2 (germline): SEHNR, FQNEAQ (reference sequence). The CDR3 here is CASSLLGWRASPDTQYF. As DNA, the CDR3 is TGTGCCAGCAGCTTATTGGGTTGGAGGGCAAGCCCAGATACGCAGTATTTT. Full variable domain (rest looked up from reference TRBV7-9 and TRBJ2-3): DTGVSQNPRHKITKRGQNVTFRCDPISEHNRLYWYRQTLGQGPEFLTYFQNEAQLEKSRLLSDRFSAERPKGSFSTLEIQRTEQGDSAMYLCASSLLGWRASPDTQYFGPGTRLTVL.

A few counts support this clonotype. The CDR3 here is CASRSGAEYEQYF. CDR3 in DNA: TGTGCCAGCAGGAGCGGGGCGGAGTACGAGCAGTACTTC. This sequence joins TRBV12-3 or TRBV12-4 and TRBJ2-7; 7 bases fit TRBD2. V gave up 6 bases and J gave up 4 bases; unmatched junction bases: 6. The CDR3 is 13 residues long.

This chain uses TRBV5-5 with TRBJ2-4; D possibly corresponds to TRBD1 (5 bases). Deletions cut 3 bases from V and 0 bases from J, with 13 bases between. This CDR3 comprises 16 residues. From germline, CDR1 is SGHKS and CDR2 YYEKEE (reference sequence). The CDR3 coding sequence is TGTGCCAGCAGCTACACAGGAACCCTAGCCAAAAACATTCAGTACTTC. This translates into CASSYTGTLAKNIQYF. The variable domain in full, completed from reference TRBV5-5 and TRBJ2-4, reads DAGVTQSPTHLIKTRGQQVTLRCSPISGHKSVSWYQQVLGQGPQFIFQYYEKEERGRGNFPDRFSARQFPNYSSELNVNALLLGDSALYLCASSYTGTLAKNIQYFGAGTRLSVL.

This rearrangement joins TRBV20-1 to TRBJ1-5, with TRBD1 as a possible D gene (6 bases). The CDR3 spans 13 residues. Looked up from germline, CDR1 is DFQATT and CDR2 is SNEGSKA (reference sequence). V gave up 6 bases and J gave up 4 bases, with 13 bases separating them. The CDR3 here is CSAVVGGNQPQHF. Written as DNA, the CDR3 is TGCAGTGCCGTAGTAGGGGGGAATCAGCCCCAGCATTTT.